This T cell receptor (beta chain) was obtained from a study of metastatic and nonmetastatic thyroid tumors. Study in general: Both malignant and benign thyroid patients supplied peripheral blood and tumor or nodule tissue samples, across which the repertoires of these patients were then compared. Notes on the study in general: Benign nodules were reported to have significantly lower TCR beta diversity than malignant thyroid tumors, in blood and tumor.

In the original processing: CDR3 differences across clinicopathological groups were used to build a distant-metastasis classifier for papillary thyroid cancer. MiXCR re-clonotyped the PCR reads for TCRdb. The V and J calls shown here were made by TCRdb, not taken from the authors' results. The repertoire has around 35,000 clones, 15% to 20% of them found once; the top ten carry approximately 4.8%. Before thyroid surgery, none of the patients had received any treatment. This CDR3 comprises 13 residues. V was pared by 3 bases and J by 3 bases, with 9 bases between. The germline V gene has CDR1 SGHAT and CDR2 FQNNGV. This clone occurred many times. Its antigen is as yet unknown.

The TCR was taken from a female donor with papillary thyroid cancer or a benign thyroid nodule (not recorded which). Some clones in this sample may be carry-over from other donors' samples. The chain couples TRBV11-2 to TRBJ2-7; D is uncertain. The specimen was blood. The CDR3 region has the DNA TGTGCCAGCAGCTTCGACCAGGACTACGAGCAGTACTTC. Translated: CASSFDQDYEQYF.